The entry that follows covers one T cell receptor (beta chain) sequence. The sample is drawn from a study of blood T cell repertoires in COVID-19. Study context: The analysed material was cDNA or gDNA that came from T cells, B-cell-depleted T cells, or PBMCs.

Original handling: Amplified reference gene primers provided the basis for estimating nucleated cell counts. Data came from immunoSEQ multiplex PCR; TCRdb stores just in-frame clones and leaves some out. The V and J calls and the clone size are those of that table, but D and trimming were determined from the DNA. The table has about 130,000 clones, around 83% seen once. The CDR3 is 13 amino acids. The V end lost 8 bases, the J end lost 5 bases, and 13 bases lay between the germline ends. Germline V CDR1 and CDR2: LNHDA, SQIVND (reference sequence). This TCR derives from a human donor in a cohort sampled during active COVID-19. The chain carries TRBV19 and TRBJ2-1; tentatively, D is TRBD1 (6 bases). The sequenced sample was peripheral blood. The CDR3 bases are TGTGCCAGTCACAGGGATGGTCACAATGAGCAGTTCTTC. Its translation is CASHRDGHNEQFF.